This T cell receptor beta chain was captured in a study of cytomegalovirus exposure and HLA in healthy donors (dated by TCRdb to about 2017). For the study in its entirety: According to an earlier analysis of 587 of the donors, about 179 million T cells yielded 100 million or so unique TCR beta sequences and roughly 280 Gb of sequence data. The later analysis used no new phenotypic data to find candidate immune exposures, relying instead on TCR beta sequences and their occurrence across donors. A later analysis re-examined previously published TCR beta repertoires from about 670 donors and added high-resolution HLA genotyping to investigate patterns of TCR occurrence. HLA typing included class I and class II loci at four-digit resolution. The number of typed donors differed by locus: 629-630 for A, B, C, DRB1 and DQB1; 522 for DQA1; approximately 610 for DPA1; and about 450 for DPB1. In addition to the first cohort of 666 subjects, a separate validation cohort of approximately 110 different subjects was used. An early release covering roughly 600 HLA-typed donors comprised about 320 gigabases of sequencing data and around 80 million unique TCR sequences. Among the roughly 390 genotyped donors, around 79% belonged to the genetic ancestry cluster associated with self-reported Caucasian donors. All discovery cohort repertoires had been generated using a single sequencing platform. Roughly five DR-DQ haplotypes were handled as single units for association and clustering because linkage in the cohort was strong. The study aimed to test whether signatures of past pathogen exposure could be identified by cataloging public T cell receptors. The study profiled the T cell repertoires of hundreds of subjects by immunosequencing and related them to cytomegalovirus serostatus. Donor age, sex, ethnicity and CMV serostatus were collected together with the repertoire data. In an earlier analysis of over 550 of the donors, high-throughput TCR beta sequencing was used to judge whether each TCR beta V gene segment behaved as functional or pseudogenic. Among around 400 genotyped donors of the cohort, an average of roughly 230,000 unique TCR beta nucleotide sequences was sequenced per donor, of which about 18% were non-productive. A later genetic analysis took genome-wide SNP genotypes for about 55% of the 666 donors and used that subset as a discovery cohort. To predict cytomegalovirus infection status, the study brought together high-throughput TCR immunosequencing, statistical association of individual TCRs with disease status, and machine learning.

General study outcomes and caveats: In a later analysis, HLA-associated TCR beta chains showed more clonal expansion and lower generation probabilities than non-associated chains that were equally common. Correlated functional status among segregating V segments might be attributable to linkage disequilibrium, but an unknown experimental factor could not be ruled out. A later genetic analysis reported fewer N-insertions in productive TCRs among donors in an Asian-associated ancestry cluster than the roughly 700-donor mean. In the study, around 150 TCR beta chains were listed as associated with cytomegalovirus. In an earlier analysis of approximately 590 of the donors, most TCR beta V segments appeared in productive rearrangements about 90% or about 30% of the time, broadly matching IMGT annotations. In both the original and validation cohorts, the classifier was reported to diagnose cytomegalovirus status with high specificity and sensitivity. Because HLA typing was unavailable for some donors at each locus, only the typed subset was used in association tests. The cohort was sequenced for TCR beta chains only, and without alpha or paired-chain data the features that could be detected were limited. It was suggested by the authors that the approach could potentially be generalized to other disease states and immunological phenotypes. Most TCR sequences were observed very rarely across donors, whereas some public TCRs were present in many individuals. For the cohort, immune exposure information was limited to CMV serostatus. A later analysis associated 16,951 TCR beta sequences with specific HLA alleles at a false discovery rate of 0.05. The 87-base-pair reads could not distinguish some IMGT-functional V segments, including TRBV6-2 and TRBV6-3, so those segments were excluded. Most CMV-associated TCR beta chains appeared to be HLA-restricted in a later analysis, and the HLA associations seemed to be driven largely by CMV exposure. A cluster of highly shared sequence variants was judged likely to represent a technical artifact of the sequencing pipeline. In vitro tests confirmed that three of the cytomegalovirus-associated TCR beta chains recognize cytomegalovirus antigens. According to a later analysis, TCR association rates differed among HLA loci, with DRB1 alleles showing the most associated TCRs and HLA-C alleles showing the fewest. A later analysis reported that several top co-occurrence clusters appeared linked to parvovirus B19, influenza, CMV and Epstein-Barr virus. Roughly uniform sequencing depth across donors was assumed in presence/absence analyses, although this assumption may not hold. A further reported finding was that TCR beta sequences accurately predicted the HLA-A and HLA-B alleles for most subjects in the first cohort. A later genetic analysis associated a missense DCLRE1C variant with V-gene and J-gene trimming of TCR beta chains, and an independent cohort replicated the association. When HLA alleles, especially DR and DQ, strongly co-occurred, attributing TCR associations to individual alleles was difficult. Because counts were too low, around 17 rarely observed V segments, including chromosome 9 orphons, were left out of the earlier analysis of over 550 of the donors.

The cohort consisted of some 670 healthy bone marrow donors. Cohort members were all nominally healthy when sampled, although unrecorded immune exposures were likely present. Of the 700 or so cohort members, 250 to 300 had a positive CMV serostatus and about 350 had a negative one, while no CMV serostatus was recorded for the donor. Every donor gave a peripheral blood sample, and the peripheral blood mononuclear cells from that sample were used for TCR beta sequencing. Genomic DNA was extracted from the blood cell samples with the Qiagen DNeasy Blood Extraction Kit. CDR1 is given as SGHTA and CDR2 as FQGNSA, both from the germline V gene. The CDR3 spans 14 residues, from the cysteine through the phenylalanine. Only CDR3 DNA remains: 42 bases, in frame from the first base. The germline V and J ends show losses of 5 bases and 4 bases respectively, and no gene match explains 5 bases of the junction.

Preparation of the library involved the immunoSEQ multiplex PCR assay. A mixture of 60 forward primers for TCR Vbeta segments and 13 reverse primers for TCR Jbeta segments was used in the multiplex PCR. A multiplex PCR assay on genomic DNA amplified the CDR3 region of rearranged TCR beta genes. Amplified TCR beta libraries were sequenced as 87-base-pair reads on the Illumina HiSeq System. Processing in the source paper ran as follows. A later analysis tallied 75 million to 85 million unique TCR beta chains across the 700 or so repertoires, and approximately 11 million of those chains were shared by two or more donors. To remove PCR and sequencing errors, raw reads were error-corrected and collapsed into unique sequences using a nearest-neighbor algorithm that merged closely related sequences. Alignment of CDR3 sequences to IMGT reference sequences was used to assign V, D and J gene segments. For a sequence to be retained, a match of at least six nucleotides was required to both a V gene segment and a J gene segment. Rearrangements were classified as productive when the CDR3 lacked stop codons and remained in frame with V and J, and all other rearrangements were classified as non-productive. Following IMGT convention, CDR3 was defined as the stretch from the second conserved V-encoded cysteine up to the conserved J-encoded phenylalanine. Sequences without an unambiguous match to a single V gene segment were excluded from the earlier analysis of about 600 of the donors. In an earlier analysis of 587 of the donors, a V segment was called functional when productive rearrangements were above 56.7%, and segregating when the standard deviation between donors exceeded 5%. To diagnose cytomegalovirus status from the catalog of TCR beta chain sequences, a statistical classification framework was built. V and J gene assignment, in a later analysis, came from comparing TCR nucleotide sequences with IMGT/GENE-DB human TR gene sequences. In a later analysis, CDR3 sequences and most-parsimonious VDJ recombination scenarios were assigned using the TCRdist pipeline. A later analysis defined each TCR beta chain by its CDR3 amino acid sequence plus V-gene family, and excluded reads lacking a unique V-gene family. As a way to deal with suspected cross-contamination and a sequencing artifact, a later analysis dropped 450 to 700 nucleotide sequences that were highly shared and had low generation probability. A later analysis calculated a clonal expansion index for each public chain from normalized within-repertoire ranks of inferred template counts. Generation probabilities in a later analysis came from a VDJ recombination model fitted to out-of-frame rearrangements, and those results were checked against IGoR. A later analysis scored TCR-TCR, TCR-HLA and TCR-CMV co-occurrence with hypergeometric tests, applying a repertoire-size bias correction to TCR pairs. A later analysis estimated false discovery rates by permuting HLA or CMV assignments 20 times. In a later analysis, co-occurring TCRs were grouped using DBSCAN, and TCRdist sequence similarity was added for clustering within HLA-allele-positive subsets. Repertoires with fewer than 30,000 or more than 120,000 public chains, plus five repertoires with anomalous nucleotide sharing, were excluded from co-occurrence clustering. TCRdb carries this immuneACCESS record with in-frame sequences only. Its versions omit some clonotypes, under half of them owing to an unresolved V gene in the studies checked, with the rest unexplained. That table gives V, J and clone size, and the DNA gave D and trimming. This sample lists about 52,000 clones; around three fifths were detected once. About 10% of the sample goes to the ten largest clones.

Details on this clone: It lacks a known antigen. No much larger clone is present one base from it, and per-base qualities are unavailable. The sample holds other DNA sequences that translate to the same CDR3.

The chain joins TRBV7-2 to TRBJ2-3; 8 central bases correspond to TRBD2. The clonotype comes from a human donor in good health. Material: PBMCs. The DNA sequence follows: TGTGCCAGCAGCCCAGGACTAGCAGCAGATACGCAGTATTTT. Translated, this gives CASSPGLAADTQYF.